Listed here are 2 T cell receptor beta chains from one sample, sequenced in a study of T cells in Graves' hyperthyroidism and ophthalmopathy. RNA transcripts yielded amplified TCR beta CDR3 regions. The HTBI primer set served for first-round RT-PCR of the TCR CDR3. TCRdb ran MiXCR on the multiplex PCR reads and lists one entry per CDR3 protein. This sample has over 200,000 distinct CDR3 sequences, with roughly 15% found just once. Sample: blood. The origin of the receptors is a woman aged 40 to 50 with Graves' hyperthyroidism that later progressed to Graves' ophthalmopathy.

This clonotype was seen repeatedly, ten times or more. The chain links TRBV10-3 to TRBJ1-5, with a tentative D call TRBD1 (5 bases). CDR3 size: 14 residues. V was trimmed by 3 bases and J by 4 bases, leaving 10 bases between them. CDR1 is ENHRY and CDR2 is SYGVKD in the germline V gene. CDR3 in DNA: TGTGCCATCAGTGACCCTGGGGGAAATCAGCCCCAGCATTTT. It specifies CAISDPGGNQPQHF.

The table lists this clonotype with many counts. Compared with germline, one end of the junction differs, possibly owing to a read error. The chain uses TRBV20-1 and TRBJ2-1; D unclear. From germline, CDR1 is DFQATT and CDR2 SNEGSKA (reference sequence). The CDR3 spans 14 residues. The CDR3 coding sequence is TGCAGTGCTGGTAGTTCCCACTCCTCCAATGAGCAGTTCTTC. Protein product: CSAGSSHSSNEQFF.